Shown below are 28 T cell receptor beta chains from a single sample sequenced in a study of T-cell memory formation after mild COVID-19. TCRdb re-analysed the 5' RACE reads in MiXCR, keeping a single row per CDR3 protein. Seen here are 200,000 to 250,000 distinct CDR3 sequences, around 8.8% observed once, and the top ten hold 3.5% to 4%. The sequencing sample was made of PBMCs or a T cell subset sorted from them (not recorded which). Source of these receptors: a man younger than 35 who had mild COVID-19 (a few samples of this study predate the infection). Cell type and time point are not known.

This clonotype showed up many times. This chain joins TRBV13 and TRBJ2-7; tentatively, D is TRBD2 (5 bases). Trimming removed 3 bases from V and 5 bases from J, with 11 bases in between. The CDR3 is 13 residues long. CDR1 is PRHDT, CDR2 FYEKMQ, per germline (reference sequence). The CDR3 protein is CASSFERADEQYF. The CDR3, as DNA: TGTGCCAGCAGCTTCGAACGAGCGGACGAGCAGTACTTC.

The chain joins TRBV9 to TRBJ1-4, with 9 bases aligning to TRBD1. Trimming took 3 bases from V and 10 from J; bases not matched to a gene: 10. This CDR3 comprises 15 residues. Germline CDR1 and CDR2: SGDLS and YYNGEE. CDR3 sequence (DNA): TGTGCCAGCAGCGCCCTTGGGACAGGGTACAGAAAACTGTTTTTT. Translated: CASSALGTGYRKLFF.

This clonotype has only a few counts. The CDR3, as DNA: TGTGCCACCGAAGGGAAGAACACTGAAGCTTTCTTT. Translating it yields CATEGKNTEAFF. The rearrangement uses TRBV24-1 and TRBJ1-1, with D unclear. The CDR3 has 12 amino acids. CDR1 is KGHDR, CDR2 SFDVKD, per germline. Trimming pared 9 bases from V and 1 base from J, leaving 8 bases between.

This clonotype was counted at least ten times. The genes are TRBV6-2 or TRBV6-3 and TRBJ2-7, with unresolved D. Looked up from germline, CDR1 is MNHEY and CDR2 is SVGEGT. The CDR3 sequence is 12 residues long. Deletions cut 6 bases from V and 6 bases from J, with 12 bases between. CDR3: CASRSALREQYV. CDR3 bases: TGTGCCAGCAGGTCAGCCCTCCGCGAGCAGTACGTC.

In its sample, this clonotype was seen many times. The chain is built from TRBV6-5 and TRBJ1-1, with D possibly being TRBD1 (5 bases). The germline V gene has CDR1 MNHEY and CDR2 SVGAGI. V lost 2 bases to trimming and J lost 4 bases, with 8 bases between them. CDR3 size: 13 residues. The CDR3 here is CASSYGGATEAFF. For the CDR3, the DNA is TGTGCCAGCAGTTACGGAGGGGCCACTGAAGCTTTCTTT.

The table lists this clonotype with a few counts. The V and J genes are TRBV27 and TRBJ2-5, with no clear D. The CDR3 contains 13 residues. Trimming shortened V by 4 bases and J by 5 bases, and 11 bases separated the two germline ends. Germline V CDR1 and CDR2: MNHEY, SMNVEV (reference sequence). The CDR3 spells CASSSAVLETQYF. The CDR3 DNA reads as TGTGCCAGCAGTTCCGCTGTTCTGGAGACCCAGTACTTC.

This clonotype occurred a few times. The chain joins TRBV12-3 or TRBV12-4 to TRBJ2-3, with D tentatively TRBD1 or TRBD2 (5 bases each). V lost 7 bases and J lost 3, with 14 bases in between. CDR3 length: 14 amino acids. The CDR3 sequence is CASISPEGTDTQYF. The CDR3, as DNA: TGTGCCAGCATTTCCCCTGAGGGGACAGATACGCAGTATTTT.

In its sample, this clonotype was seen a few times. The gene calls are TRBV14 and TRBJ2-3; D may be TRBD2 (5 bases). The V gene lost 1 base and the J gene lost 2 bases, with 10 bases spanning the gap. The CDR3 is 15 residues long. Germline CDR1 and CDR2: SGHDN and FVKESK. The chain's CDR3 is CASSQGPGVTDTQYF. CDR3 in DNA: TGTGCCAGCAGCCAAGGGCCCGGGGTCACAGATACGCAGTATTTT.

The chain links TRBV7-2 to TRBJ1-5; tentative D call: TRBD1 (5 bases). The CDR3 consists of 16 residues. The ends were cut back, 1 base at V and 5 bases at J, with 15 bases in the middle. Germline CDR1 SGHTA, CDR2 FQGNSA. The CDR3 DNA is TGTGCCAGCAGCTTAGTCGGTTTGGGGGTGGATCAGCCCCAGCATTTT. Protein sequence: CASSLVGLGVDQPQHF.

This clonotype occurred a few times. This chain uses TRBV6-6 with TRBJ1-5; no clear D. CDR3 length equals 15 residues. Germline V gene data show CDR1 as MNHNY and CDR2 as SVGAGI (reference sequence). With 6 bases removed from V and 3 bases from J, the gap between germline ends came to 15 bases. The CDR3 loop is CASSYAGFDNQPQHF. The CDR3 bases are TGTGCCAGCAGCTACGCGGGGTTTGACAATCAGCCCCAGCATTTT.

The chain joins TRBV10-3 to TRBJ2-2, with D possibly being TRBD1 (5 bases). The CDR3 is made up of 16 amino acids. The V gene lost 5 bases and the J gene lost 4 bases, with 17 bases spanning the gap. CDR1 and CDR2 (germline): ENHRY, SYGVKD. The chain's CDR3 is CAISILPRDFTGELFF. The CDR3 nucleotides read TGTGCCATCAGTATCCTACCCAGGGATTTCACCGGGGAGCTGTTTTTT.

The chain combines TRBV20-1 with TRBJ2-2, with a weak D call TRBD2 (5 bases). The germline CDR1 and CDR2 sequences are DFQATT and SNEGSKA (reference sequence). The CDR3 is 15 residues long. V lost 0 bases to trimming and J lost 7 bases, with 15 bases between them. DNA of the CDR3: TGCAGTGCTAGAGATCCGGGGTTGGTGTTCGGGGAGCTGTTTTTT. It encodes CSARDPGLVFGELFF.

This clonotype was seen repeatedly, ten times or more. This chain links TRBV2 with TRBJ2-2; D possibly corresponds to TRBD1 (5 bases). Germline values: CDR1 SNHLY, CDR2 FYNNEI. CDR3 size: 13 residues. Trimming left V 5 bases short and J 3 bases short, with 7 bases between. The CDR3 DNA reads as TGTGCCAGCAGTAGACAGTACACCGGGGAGCTGTTTTTT. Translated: CASSRQYTGELFF.

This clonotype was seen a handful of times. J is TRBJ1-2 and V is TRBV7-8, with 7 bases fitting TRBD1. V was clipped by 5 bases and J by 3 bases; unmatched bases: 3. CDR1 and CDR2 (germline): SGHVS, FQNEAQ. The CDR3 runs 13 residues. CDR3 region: CASSPQGDYGYTF. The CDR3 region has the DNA TGTGCCAGCAGCCCCCAGGGGGACTATGGCTACACCTTC.

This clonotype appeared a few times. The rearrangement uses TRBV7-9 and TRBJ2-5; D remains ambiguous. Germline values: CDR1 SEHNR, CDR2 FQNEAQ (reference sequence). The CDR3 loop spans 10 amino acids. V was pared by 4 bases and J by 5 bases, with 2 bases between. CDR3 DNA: TGTGCCAGCAGCTGGGAGACCCAGTACTTC. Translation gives CASSWETQYF.

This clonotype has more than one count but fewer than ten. CDR3 coding DNA: TGCGCCAGCAGTGGACAGAGGTACACTGAAGCTTTCTTT. This codes for CASSGQRYTEAFF. The chain links TRBV10-1 to TRBJ1-1; TRBD1 is a possible D gene (5 bases). Trimming cost V 4 bases and J 3 bases, with 9 bases left between them. Germline V CDR1 and CDR2: WNHNN, SYGVQD (reference sequence). The CDR3 length is 13 residues.

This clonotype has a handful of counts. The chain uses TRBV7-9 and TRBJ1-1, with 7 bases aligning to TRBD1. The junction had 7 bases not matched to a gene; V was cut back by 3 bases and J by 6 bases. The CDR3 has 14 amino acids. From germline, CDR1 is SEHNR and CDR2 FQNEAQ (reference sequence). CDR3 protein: CASSFPTGTAEAFF. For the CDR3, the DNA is TGTGCCAGCAGCTTTCCGACAGGGACCGCTGAAGCTTTCTTT.

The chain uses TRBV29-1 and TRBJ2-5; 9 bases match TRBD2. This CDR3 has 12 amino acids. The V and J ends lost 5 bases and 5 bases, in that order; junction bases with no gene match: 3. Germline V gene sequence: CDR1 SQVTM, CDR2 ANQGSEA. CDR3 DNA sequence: TGCAGCGTTCGTGCGGGGGGGGAGACCCAGTACTTC. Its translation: CSVRAGGETQYF. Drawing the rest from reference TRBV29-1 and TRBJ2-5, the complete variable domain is SAVISQKPSRDICQRGTSLTIQCQVDSQVTMMFWYRQQPGQSLTLIATANQGSEATYESGFVIDKFPISRPNLTFSTLTVSNMSPEDSSIYLCSVRAGGETQYFGPGTRLLVL.

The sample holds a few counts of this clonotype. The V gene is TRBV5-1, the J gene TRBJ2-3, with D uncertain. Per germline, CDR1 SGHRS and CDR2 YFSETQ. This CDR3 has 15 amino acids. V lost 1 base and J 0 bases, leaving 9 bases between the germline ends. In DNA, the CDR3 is TGCGCCAGCAGCTTGCTTGGATCTAGCACAGATACGCAGTATTTT. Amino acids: CASSLLGSSTDTQYF.

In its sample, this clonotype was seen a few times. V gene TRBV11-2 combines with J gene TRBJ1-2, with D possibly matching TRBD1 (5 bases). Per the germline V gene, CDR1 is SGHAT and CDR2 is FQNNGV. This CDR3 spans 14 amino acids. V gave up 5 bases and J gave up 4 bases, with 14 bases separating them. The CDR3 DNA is TGTGCCAGCAGCCCCGCCCCACAGGTCTATGGCTACACCTTC. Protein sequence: CASSPAPQVYGYTF.

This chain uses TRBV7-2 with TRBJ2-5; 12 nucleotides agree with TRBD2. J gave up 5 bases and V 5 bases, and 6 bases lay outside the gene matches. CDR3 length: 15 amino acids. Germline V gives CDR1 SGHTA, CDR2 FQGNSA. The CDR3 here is CASSGLAGLGETQYF. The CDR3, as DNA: TGTGCCAGCAGCGGACTAGCGGGGCTAGGGGAGACCCAGTACTTC.

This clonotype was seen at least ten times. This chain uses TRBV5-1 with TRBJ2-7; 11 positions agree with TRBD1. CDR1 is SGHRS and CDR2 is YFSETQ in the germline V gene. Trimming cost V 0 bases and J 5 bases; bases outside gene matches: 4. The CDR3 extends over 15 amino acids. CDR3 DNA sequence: TGCGCCAGCAGCTTGGACGGACAGGGGGCTCACGAGCAGTACGTC. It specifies CASSLDGQGAHEQYV.

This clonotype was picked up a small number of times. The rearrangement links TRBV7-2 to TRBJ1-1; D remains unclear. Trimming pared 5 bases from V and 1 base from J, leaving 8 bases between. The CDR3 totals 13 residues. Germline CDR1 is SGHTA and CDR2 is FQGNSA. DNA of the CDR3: TGTGCCAGCAGCCTAACAAGGAACACTGAAGCTTTCTTT. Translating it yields CASSLTRNTEAFF.

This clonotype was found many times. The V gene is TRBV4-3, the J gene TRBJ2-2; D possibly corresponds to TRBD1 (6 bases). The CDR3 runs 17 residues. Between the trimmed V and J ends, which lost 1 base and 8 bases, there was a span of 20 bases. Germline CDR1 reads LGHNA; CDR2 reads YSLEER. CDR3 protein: CASSQGIPGESWGELFF. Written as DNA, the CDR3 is TGCGCCAGCAGCCAAGGAATACCAGGGGAATCGTGGGGGGAGCTGTTTTTT.

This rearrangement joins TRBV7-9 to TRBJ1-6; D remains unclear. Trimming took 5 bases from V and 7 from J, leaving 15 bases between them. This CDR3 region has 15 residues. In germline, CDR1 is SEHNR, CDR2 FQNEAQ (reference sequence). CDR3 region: CASSQTGSGNSPLHF. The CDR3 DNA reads TGTGCCAGCAGCCAAACGGGTTCCGGCAATTCACCCCTCCACTTT. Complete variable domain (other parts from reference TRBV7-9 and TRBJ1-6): DTGVSQNPRHKITKRGQNVTFRCDPISEHNRLYWYRQTLGQGPEFLTYFQNEAQLEKSRLLSDRFSAERPKGSFSTLEIQRTEQGDSAMYLCASSQTGSGNSPLHFGNGTRLTVT.

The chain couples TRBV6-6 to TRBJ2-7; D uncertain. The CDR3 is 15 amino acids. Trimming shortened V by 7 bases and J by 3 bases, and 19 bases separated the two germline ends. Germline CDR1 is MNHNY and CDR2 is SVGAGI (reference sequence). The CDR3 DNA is TGTGCCAGCAAGCACAAGGACGGCCTTTACTACGAGCAGTACGTC. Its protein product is CASKHKDGLYYEQYV.

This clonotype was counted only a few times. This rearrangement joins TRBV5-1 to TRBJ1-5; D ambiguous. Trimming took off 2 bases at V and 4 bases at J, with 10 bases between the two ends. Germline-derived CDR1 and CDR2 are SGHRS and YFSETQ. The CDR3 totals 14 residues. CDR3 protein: CASSLGGANQPQHF. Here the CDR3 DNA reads TGCGCCAGCAGCTTAGGCGGAGCTAATCAGCCCCAGCATTTT.

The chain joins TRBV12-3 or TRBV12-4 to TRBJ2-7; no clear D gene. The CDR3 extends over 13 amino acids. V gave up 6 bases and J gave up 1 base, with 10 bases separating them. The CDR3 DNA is TGTGCCAGCAGCCTCACACGATCCTACGAGCAGTACTTC. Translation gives CASSLTRSYEQYF.